This note documents a single TCR beta chain sequence. No conserved phenylalanine or tryptophan ends this CDR3, so it is likely a read error. The DNA is omitted, as the CDR3 cannot be located on it reliably, and the CDR3 follows TCRdb's listing. From its first to its last residue, the CDR3 has 9 amino acids. The germline V gene encodes CDR1 MDHEN and CDR2 SYDVKM. Assay used: immunoSEQ multiplex PCR; TCRdb lists only in-frame clones, some missing. The sample has under 40,000 clones, 94% seen once. The sample belongs to a study of T cells in tuberculosis. Sequencing was carried out using PBMCs. The chain is built from TRBV28 and TRBJ2-7; the D call TRBD1 from the table was never checked on the DNA. The source of this sequence is a donor aged 10-29 years with latent tuberculosis or without tuberculosis infection. The CDR3 sequence is CASKYRPPG.